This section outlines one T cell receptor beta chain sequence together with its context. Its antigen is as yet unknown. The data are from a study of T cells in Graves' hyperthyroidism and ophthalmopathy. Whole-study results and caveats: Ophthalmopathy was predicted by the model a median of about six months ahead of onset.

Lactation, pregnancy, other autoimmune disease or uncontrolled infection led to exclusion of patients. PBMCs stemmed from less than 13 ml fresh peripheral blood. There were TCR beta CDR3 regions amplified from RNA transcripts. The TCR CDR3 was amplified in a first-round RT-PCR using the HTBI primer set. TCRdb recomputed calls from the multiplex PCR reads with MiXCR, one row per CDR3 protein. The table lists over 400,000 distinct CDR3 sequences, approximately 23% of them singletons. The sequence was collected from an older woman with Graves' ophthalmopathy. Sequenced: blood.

CDR3 in DNA: TGTGCCAGTAGTAGAACGACAAGCAATCAGCCCCAGCATTTT. Protein sequence: CASSRTTSNQPQHF. The chain carries TRBV19 and TRBJ1-5, with D hard to call. Germline V lookup: CDR1 LNHDA, CDR2 SQIVND (reference sequence). V lost 4 bases and J lost 1, with 8 bases in between. The CDR3 sequence is 14 residues long.